This entry is about one TCR beta chain. The entry originates in a study of blood T cell repertoires in COVID-19. In Seattle, patients joined the study during active infection and were tracked longitudinally. The protocol was immunoSEQ multiplex PCR, while the TCRdb copy is restricted to in-frame clones and leaves out a portion. The repertoire has about 310,000 clones, 90% of them found once; the top ten carry roughly 1%. The CDR3 covers 13 residues. Germline CDR1 SGHTA, CDR2 FQGNSA. V gave up 3 bases and J gave up 5 bases, with 11 bases separating them. The rearrangement uses TRBV7-2 and TRBJ2-7, with D possibly being TRBD1 (6 bases). Material for sequencing was peripheral blood. The clonotype originates from a woman aged 40 to 50 with COVID-19, enrolled during active disease. DNA of the CDR3: TGTGCCAGCAGCTTGCAGGGGCGACACGAGCAGTACTTC. Translated: CASSLQGRHEQYF.